The 30 T cell receptor beta chains presented below share a single source sample, sequenced in a study of early T cells in non-severe SARS-CoV-2 infection. A single record per CDR3 protein comes from TCRdb applying MiXCR to the 5' RACE reads. The sample holds some 49,000 distinct CDR3 sequences; over 7% are singletons and the top ten take 4% to 5%. The material sequenced was whole blood. The origin of the receptors is an adult who was a healthcare worker with PCR-confirmed SARS-CoV-2 infection or an uninfected control (not recorded which).

The chain uses TRBV11-2 and TRBJ2-3; 16 nucleotides agree with TRBD2. Germline values: CDR1 SGHAT, CDR2 FQNNGV. The CDR3 is made up of 16 amino acids. J lost 8 bases, V lost 5 bases, and 7 bases had no gene match. CDR3 residues: CASSTGTSGGAGTQYF. CDR3 DNA: TGTGCCAGCAGCACCGGGACTAGCGGGGGGGCTGGTACGCAGTATTTT.

This clonotype was detected only a few times. The chain couples TRBV4-1 to TRBJ1-6; TRBD1 agrees at 11 bases. The CDR3 has 16 residues. V shed 1 base, J shed 8 bases, and the junction held 4 bases outside the gene matches. Germline CDR1 reads MGHRA; CDR2 reads YSYEKL. CDR3 nucleotide sequence: TGCGCCAGCAGCCAAGGCGGGGACAGGGGGGATTCACCCCTCCACTTT. Protein sequence: CASSQGGDRGDSPLHF.

The chain is built from TRBV20-1 and TRBJ2-3; possible D gene TRBD1, 6 bases. The germline V and J ends were trimmed by 4 bases and 0 bases, with 11 bases remaining between them. CDR1 is DFQATT and CDR2 is SNEGSKA in the germline V gene (reference sequence). CDR3 length equals 14 residues. The CDR3 reads CSAILGASTDTQYF. DNA of the CDR3: TGCAGTGCTATCTTGGGGGCTAGCACAGATACGCAGTATTTT.

This clonotype was observed at least ten times. The rearrangement links TRBV7-9 to TRBJ2-3; D remains ambiguous. This CDR3 has 14 residues. The germline gives CDR1 SEHNR, CDR2 FQNEAQ (reference sequence). Trimming cost V 2 bases and J 1 base, with 7 bases left between them. CDR3 amino acids: CASSLKLRTDTQYF. Written as DNA, the CDR3 is TGTGCCAGCAGCTTAAAACTTCGCACAGATACGCAGTATTTT.

This clonotype was seen repeatedly, ten times or more. This chain joins TRBV4-2 and TRBJ2-3; 8 bases map to TRBD2. The CDR3 is made up of 18 amino acids. After removal of 1 base from V and 0 bases from J, the junction contained 9 bases not matched to a gene. Germline CDR1 is LGHNA and CDR2 is YNFKEQ. CDR3 residues: CASSQVWSVAGSTDTQYF. CDR3 DNA sequence: TGTGCCAGCAGCCAAGTTTGGTCCGTAGCGGGAAGCACAGATACGCAGTATTTT.

In this sample, this clonotype turned up once. V gene TRBV6-5 combines with J gene TRBJ2-7, with D hard to call. This CDR3 spans 15 amino acids. Germline V gene data show CDR1 as MNHEY and CDR2 as SVGAGI. Trimming cost V 5 bases and J 0 bases, with 14 bases left between them. The CDR3 DNA sequence: TGTGCCAGCAGTCGCGCTTCGGATAGCTCCTACGAGCAGTACTTC. Translating it yields CASSRASDSSYEQYF.

This clonotype was seen only a few times. The chain couples TRBV3-1 to TRBJ2-1; the match to TRBD2 covers 9 bases. J gave up 4 bases and V 0 bases, and 10 bases lay outside the gene matches. CDR3 length: 18 residues. CDR1 is LGHDT and CDR2 is YNNKEL in the germline V gene (reference sequence). The CDR3 region has the DNA TGTGCCAGCAGCCAAGATCTGGGCGGGAGGGCTACGTACAATGAGCAGTTCTTC. Amino acid sequence: CASSQDLGGRATYNEQFF.

The J gene is TRBJ2-3, the V gene TRBV7-6; perhaps TRBD2 as D (6 bases). V dropped 5 bases and J dropped 7 bases, with 19 bases sitting between them. CDR3 length: 15 amino acids. The germline CDR1 and CDR2 sequences are SGHVS and FNYEAQ. The CDR3 bases are TGTGCCAGCAGCATCGGGACTCCTCCCTCAAATACGCAGTATTTT. This sequence encodes CASSIGTPPSNTQYF.

The J gene is TRBJ2-4, the V gene TRBV20-1; 9 bases line up with TRBD1. Germline V gene sequence: CDR1 DFQATT, CDR2 SNEGSKA (reference sequence). CDR3 length: 12 residues. Losses at the gene ends were 6 bases for V and 7 bases for J; bases not matched to a gene: 4. The CDR3 spells CSAGTGYNIQYF. CDR3 nucleotide sequence: TGCAGTGCAGGGACAGGGTACAACATTCAGTACTTC.

This clonotype was seen only a few times. The CDR3 reads CASSQDNRGYGYTF. CDR3 in DNA: TGCGCCAGCAGCCAAGATAACAGGGGCTATGGCTACACCTTC. The chain is built from TRBV4-1 and TRBJ1-2, with 7 bases identical to TRBD1. With 0 bases clipped from V and 4 bases from J, the junction kept 2 bases outside the gene matches. Germline V lookup: CDR1 MGHRA, CDR2 YSYEKL. There are 14 residues in the CDR3.

The chain joins TRBV28 to TRBJ1-5, with D perhaps TRBD1 (6 bases). The CDR3 sequence is 14 residues long. Germline V gene data show CDR1 as MDHEN and CDR2 as SYDVKM. Trimming removed 5 bases from V and 4 bases from J, with 12 bases in between. CDR3 DNA sequence: TGTGCCAGCAGTCTGGGACACAGAAATCAGCCCCAGCATTTT. This gives the protein CASSLGHRNQPQHF.

The rearrangement joins TRBV7-3 to TRBJ2-1; D is unclear. Germline assignment: CDR1 SGHTA and CDR2 FQGTGA. Trimming removed 0 bases from V and 8 bases from J, with 8 bases in between. The CDR3 is 13 amino acids. The CDR3 coding sequence is TGTGCCAGCAGCTTAACACAGAAGGATGAGCAGTTCTTC. This gives the protein CASSLTQKDEQFF.

The genes are TRBV11-3 and TRBJ2-3; perhaps TRBD2 as D (5 bases). CDR3 size: 14 residues. Trimming stripped 4 bases from V and 3 bases from J, with 11 bases between. Germline CDR1 reads SGHNT; CDR2 reads YENEEA. CDR3 sequence: CASSSELGTDTQYF. As DNA, the CDR3 is TGTGCCAGCAGCTCCGAACTAGGGACAGATACGCAGTATTTT.

This clonotype was recorded a few times. J is TRBJ1-1 and V is TRBV7-8, with D uncertain. Trimming stripped 2 bases from V and 6 bases from J, with 10 bases between. The CDR3 has 13 residues. Per germline, CDR1 SGHVS and CDR2 FQNEAQ. DNA of the CDR3: TGTGCCAGCAGCTTATCTGGGCTCTCTGAAGCTTTCTTT. Its translation is CASSLSGLSEAFF.

This clonotype was recorded many times. The chain combines TRBV6-6 with TRBJ1-3; TRBD1 might be the D (6 bases). CDR1 and CDR2 (germline): MNHNY, SVGAGI (reference sequence). The CDR3 is made up of 15 amino acids. V was clipped by 6 bases and J by 0 bases, with 12 bases between them. This CDR3 is CASSPPGDSGNTIYF. The CDR3 DNA reads TGTGCCAGCAGCCCACCAGGGGACTCTGGAAACACCATATATTTT.

This clonotype was observed many times. The chain joins TRBV27 to TRBJ2-2; 7 bases are shared with TRBD1. Per the germline V gene, CDR1 is MNHEY and CDR2 is SMNVEV (reference sequence). The CDR3 is made up of 15 amino acids. The V gene end was trimmed by 4 bases and the J gene end by 4 bases; junction bases not matched to a gene: 6. The CDR3 loop is CASSSTGLSTGELFF. In nucleotides, the CDR3 is TGTGCCAGCAGTTCGACAGGGCTGAGCACCGGGGAGCTGTTTTTT.

This clonotype was observed a few times. This chain connects TRBV6-5 to TRBJ1-1, with D hard to call. V lost 6 bases and J 1 base, leaving 6 bases between the germline ends. The CDR3 totals 12 residues. The germline V gene has CDR1 MNHEY and CDR2 SVGAGI. In DNA form, the CDR3 reads TGTGCCAGCAGCACGAGGAACACTGAAGCTTTCTTT. Encoded protein: CASSTRNTEAFF.

This clonotype was counted a few times. V and J are TRBV5-1 and TRBJ2-7; D might be TRBD1 or TRBD2, each matching 5 bases. Germline-derived CDR1 and CDR2 are SGHRS and YFSETQ. The CDR3 has 13 amino acids. V lost 4 bases, J lost 5 bases, and 13 bases lay in between. CDR3 sequence: CASSPGARDEQYF. The CDR3 bases are TGCGCCAGCAGCCCCGGGGCCCGGGACGAGCAGTACTTC.

This clonotype was observed a few times. The rearrangement uses TRBV20-1 and TRBJ2-7, with D perhaps TRBD2 (7 bases). Germline V lookup: CDR1 DFQATT, CDR2 SNEGSKA (reference sequence). There are 13 residues in the CDR3. Trimming removed 6 bases at V and 6 bases at J, with 18 bases between. In DNA form, the CDR3 reads TGCAGTGCCTCTGGGGGGGCCACCTCCGAGCAGTACTTC. It yields the protein CSASGGATSEQYF.

This clonotype was picked up many times. The chain couples TRBV28 to TRBJ2-7; TRBD2 is a possible D gene (6 bases). V was cut by 2 bases and J by 1 base, with 12 bases left in between. The CDR3 has 15 amino acids. Per germline, CDR1 MDHEN and CDR2 SYDVKM. CDR3: CASSLLSGPSYEQYF. The CDR3, as DNA: TGTGCCAGCAGTTTACTCAGCGGGCCGTCCTACGAGCAGTACTTC.

This clonotype was seen at least ten times. V gene TRBV6-1 combines with J gene TRBJ1-4; D is uncertain. Germline CDR1 MNHNS, CDR2 SASEGT. The V end lost 0 bases, the J end lost 11 bases, and 13 bases lay between the germline ends. This CDR3 spans 14 amino acids. The CDR3 reads CASSEAWGFDKLFF. CDR3 in DNA: TGTGCCAGCAGTGAAGCGTGGGGTTTCGATAAACTGTTTTTT.

This chain links TRBV5-1 with TRBJ2-3; TRBD2 matches at 13 bases. Trimming took 3 bases from V and 6 from J; bases not matched to a gene: 4. The germline V gene has CDR1 SGHRS and CDR2 YFSETQ. The CDR3 contains 15 residues. The CDR3 DNA is TGCGCCAGCAGCTACGGACTAGCGGGAGATGATACGCAGTATTTT. This encodes CASSYGLAGDDTQYF.

This clonotype was counted a few times. The V gene is TRBV11-2, the J gene TRBJ2-2; possible D gene TRBD1, 5 bases. Germline V CDR1 and CDR2: SGHAT, FQNNGV. V dropped 5 bases and J dropped 0 bases, with 19 bases sitting between them. CDR3 length: 18 amino acids. CDR3 sequence: CASSPLKRTTANTGELFF. CDR3 sequence (DNA): TGTGCCAGCAGCCCCCTCAAACGTACGACAGCGAACACCGGGGAGCTGTTTTTT.

The rearrangement uses TRBV5-4 and TRBJ2-5; D might be TRBD2 (7 bases). The CDR3 totals 14 residues. CDR1 and CDR2 from the germline V gene are SGHNT and YYREEE (reference sequence). Trimming removed 4 bases at V and 4 bases at J, with 14 bases between. Here the CDR3 reads CASSPTGGGETQYF. CDR3 DNA sequence: TGTGCCAGCAGCCCTACGGGGGGCGGAGAGACCCAGTACTTC.

In this sample, this clonotype turned up a few times. The rearrangement joins TRBV11-2 to TRBJ1-1; D not certain. V lost 4 bases and J lost 6, with 12 bases in between. This CDR3 contains 13 residues. CDR1 is SGHAT and CDR2 is FQNNGV in the germline V gene. The CDR3 is CASSSTAMAEAFF. DNA for the CDR3: TGTGCCAGCAGCTCGACGGCGATGGCTGAAGCTTTCTTT. The whole variable domain, remainder taken from reference TRBV11-2 and TRBJ1-1, is EAGVAQSPRYKIIEKRQSVAFWCNPISGHATLYWYQQILGQGPKLLIQFQNNGVVDDSQLPKDRFSAERLKGVDSTLKIQPAKLEDSAVYLCASSSTAMAEAFFGQGTRLTVV.

The chain uses TRBV4-2 and TRBJ1-2; D gene unclear. Germline CDR1 LGHNA, CDR2 YNFKEQ. V was shortened by 1 base and J by 5 bases, with 11 bases between the two germline ends. The CDR3 sequence is 14 residues long. The CDR3 bases are TGTGCCAGCAGCCAAGTGACCGAGACGTATGGCTACACCTTC. Protein sequence: CASSQVTETYGYTF.

This clonotype came up many times. The DNA of the CDR3 is TGTGCCAGCAGCCAAGATCTCCGAGGCGGGGGAGAACAAGAGACCCAGTACTTC. It specifies CASSQDLRGGGEQETQYF. The chain combines TRBV4-2 with TRBJ2-5; 7 bases agree with TRBD2. The CDR3 length is 18 residues. Germline V lookup: CDR1 LGHNA, CDR2 YNFKEQ. V dropped 0 bases and J dropped 2; count of bases not matched to a gene: 12.

This clonotype was seen a few times. The chain is built from TRBV3-1 and TRBJ1-1; 8 bases are shared with TRBD1. V lost 4 bases to trimming and J lost 7 bases; unmatched junction nucleotides: 8. Germline loops: CDR1 LGHDT, CDR2 YNNKEL (reference sequence). CDR3 length: 14 amino acids. The CDR3 is CASSPDRGGGEAFF. CDR3 nucleotides: TGTGCCAGCAGCCCTGACAGGGGAGGTGGTGAAGCTTTCTTT.

This clonotype was seen at least ten times. The chain couples TRBV18 to TRBJ1-5; the D is unclear. In germline, CDR1 is KGHSH, CDR2 LQKENI. CDR3 length: 15 residues. The V end lost 6 bases, the J end lost 5 bases, and 17 bases lay between the germline ends. CDR3 DNA: TGTGCCAGCTCCCCCCGGAGGGCGGATTATCAGCCCCAGCATTTT. This translates into CASSPRRADYQPQHF.

This clonotype was observed a handful of times. The chain uses TRBV4-1 and TRBJ1-3, with a possible D match to TRBD1 (5 bases). This CDR3 is 13 amino acids long. The germline V and J ends were trimmed by 0 bases and 9 bases, with 9 bases remaining between them. CDR1 is MGHRA, CDR2 YSYEKL, per germline. The CDR3 loop is CASSQDRGSTIYF. CDR3 DNA: TGCGCCAGCAGCCAAGACCGGGGGAGCACCATATATTTT.